In this sample, the clone carrying this T cell receptor beta chain turned up many times. These data belong to a study of CD8 T cells in ankylosing spondylitis. From the 5' RACE reads, TCRdb called clonotypes with MiXCR, one entry per CDR3 protein. The sample consists of fewer than 200,000 distinct CDR3 sequences, about 20% of them appearing once. CDR1 MNHEY and CDR2 SMNVEV come from the germline V gene (reference sequence). Deletions cut 3 bases from V and 1 base from J, with 18 bases between. The CDR3 has 17 residues. The receptor's source is a male donor aged 10 to 35 with ankylosing spondylitis or in good health (not recorded which). The specimen was blood, either unsorted or a sorted T cell fraction (not recorded which). V gene TRBV27 combines with J gene TRBJ1-1, with D tentatively TRBD1 (6 bases). Here the CDR3 DNA reads TGTGCCAGCAGTTTTCAGGGGCTGCGGGGGGCGAACACTGAAGCTTTCTTT. Protein: CASSFQGLRGANTEAFF.